The 21 T cell receptor beta chains below come from one sample, sequenced in a study of shared clonotypes between healthy human individuals. The method was immunoSEQ multiplex PCR; TCRdb's version includes in-frame clones alone and lacks a portion of them. The table records about 500,000 clones, around 77% of them present only once. Sequenced sample: PBMCs. The receptors were sampled from a woman aged 40 to 50 in good health. Some clones in this sample may be carry-over from other donors' samples.

The chain couples TRBV4-1 to TRBJ2-1, with D maybe TRBD2 (5 bases). Germline CDR1 MGHRA, CDR2 YSYEKL. V was trimmed by 1 base and J by 6 bases, leaving 13 bases between them. This CDR3 has 15 amino acids. CDR3 region: CASSQVSAAGNEQFF. The CDR3 coding sequence is TGCGCCAGCAGCCAAGTATCCGCGGCGGGCAATGAGCAGTTCTTC.

The V gene is TRBV10-2, the J gene TRBJ2-7; 7 bases fit TRBD2. CDR3 length: 13 amino acids. J lost 2 bases, V lost 8 bases, and 6 bases had no gene match. Germline CDR1 and CDR2: WSHSY and SAAADI. Here the CDR3 reads CASGGVNPYEQYF. DNA for the CDR3: TGCGCCAGCGGGGGGGTCAATCCCTACGAGCAGTACTTC.

This chain uses TRBV11-2 with TRBJ2-3, with 12 bases identical to TRBD2. Losses at the gene ends were 6 bases for V and 5 bases for J; bases not matched to a gene: 9. Germline V lookup: CDR1 SGHAT, CDR2 FQNNGV. The CDR3 consists of 16 residues. The CDR3 DNA sequence: TGTGCCAGCAGGGCTCCGGGACTAGCGGGTCTAGATACGCAGTATTTT. It translates to CASRAPGLAGLDTQYF.

V and J are TRBV6-5 and TRBJ2-7, with 7 bases aligning to TRBD1. Germline V gene data show CDR1 as MNHEY and CDR2 as SVGAGI. The length of the CDR3 is 15 residues. Trimming cost V 8 bases and J 0 bases; bases outside gene matches: 10. The CDR3 loop is CASDSTGTDSYEQYF. CDR3 nucleotides: TGTGCCAGCGACTCCACCGGGACAGACTCCTACGAGCAGTACTTC.

The gene calls are TRBV7-8 and TRBJ2-7, with TRBD2 identical over 8 bases. The CDR3 is 15 residues long. CDR1 and CDR2 from the germline V gene are SGHVS and FQNEAQ. Losses at the gene ends were 5 bases for V and 3 bases for J; bases not matched to a gene: 9. CDR3 DNA sequence: TGTGCCAGCAGCCCCGCGGAGCGGGAGATCTACGAGCAGTACTTC. Its translation is CASSPAEREIYEQYF.

This chain connects TRBV2 to TRBJ1-2; D not certain. The length of the CDR3 is 12 residues. The germline V gene encodes CDR1 SNHLY and CDR2 FYNNEI. V was shortened by 3 bases and J by 11 bases, with 13 bases between the two germline ends. Here the CDR3 DNA reads TGTGCCAGCAGTGACCCAGGACGGGAGTACACCTTC. Its protein is CASSDPGREYTF.

There are a few counts of this clone. In DNA form, the CDR3 reads TGTGCCAGCAGCTTAGAGGAAGGGGACAGGCAAACCTGGAACACTGAAGCTTTCTTT. Translating gives CASSLEEGDRQTWNTEAFF. The chain carries TRBV7-2 and TRBJ1-1; 8 nucleotides align to TRBD1. Germline CDR1 is SGHTA and CDR2 is FQGNSA. The length of the CDR3 is 19 residues. V lost 1 base and J lost 1; bases outside the gene matches: 14.

The V call is TRBV5-1, the J call TRBJ2-7; the D gene is possibly TRBD1 (6 bases). The CDR3 runs to 14 residues. Germline CDR1 is SGHRS and CDR2 is YFSETQ. Trimming stripped 0 bases from V and 2 bases from J, with 9 bases between. The CDR3 DNA sequence: TGCGCCAGCAGCTTGGACAGGGATCCCTACGAGCAGTACTTC. The encoded protein is CASSLDRDPYEQYF.

In this sample, this clone turned up a few times. The chain employs TRBV5-1 and TRBJ2-7; 7 bases map to TRBD1. Germline values: CDR1 SGHRS, CDR2 YFSETQ. The CDR3 sequence is 13 residues long. V lost 0 bases and J lost 5; bases outside the gene matches: 2. CDR3 nucleotide sequence: TGCGCCAGCAGCTTGGCACAGGGGAACGAGCAGTACTTC. It encodes CASSLAQGNEQYF.

The chain combines TRBV11-2 with TRBJ2-7; TRBD1 aligns across 7 bases. Trimming at V came to 1 base and at J to 3 bases, leaving 6 bases not matched to a gene. Germline CDR1 and CDR2: SGHAT and FQNNGV. There are 15 residues in the CDR3. The CDR3 loop reads CASSLARDRSYEQYF. The CDR3 DNA reads TGTGCCAGCAGCTTAGCCAGGGACAGAAGCTACGAGCAGTACTTC.

For this clone: A read error may explain this, as a much larger clone is one base away. Other DNA sequences in this sample translate to the same CDR3. The genes are TRBV28 and TRBJ1-2; 7 nucleotides align to TRBD1. The CDR3 contains 14 residues. Per germline, CDR1 MDHEN and CDR2 SYDVKM. The CDR3 nucleotides are TGTGCCAGCAGTGCGACAGGGAAGGCTGGTGGCTACACCTTT. This sequence encodes CASSATGKAGGYTF.

The rearrangement uses TRBV28 and TRBJ1-2, with 11 bases aligning to TRBD1. The V gene end was trimmed by 5 bases and the J gene end by 3 bases; junction bases not matched to a gene: 8. The CDR3 length is 16 residues. Per germline, CDR1 MDHEN and CDR2 SYDVKM. This CDR3 is CASSPGTGGAYYGYTF. The CDR3 DNA sequence: TGTGCCAGCAGTCCAGGGACAGGGGGGGCTTACTATGGCTACACCTTC.

Notes on this clone: A far larger clone is a single base away, which makes a read error likely. The same CDR3 arises from other DNA sequences in this sample as well. The genes are TRBV10-3 and TRBJ1-1; possibly TRBD1 for D (6 bases). CDR1 is ENHRY and CDR2 is SYGVKD in the germline V gene. The CDR3 contains 18 residues. The CDR3 coding sequence is TGTGCCATCAGTGAGTCGTGGGGGGCGCGCAATATGAACACTGAAGCTTTCTTC. Its protein product is CAISESWGARNMNTEAFF.

As concerns this clone: A single base is all that separates this from a far larger clone, so a read error is likely. This rearrangement joins TRBV19 to TRBJ2-3; possibly TRBD1 or TRBD2 for D (6 bases each). Trimming removed 6 bases from V and 5 bases from J, with 9 bases in between. This CDR3 is built from 12 residues. Germline V gives CDR1 LNHDA, CDR2 SQIVND (reference sequence). The CDR3 DNA follows: TGTGCCAGTAGGGGGGGCGGAGATACGCAGTATTTT. Protein sequence: CASRGGGDTQYF.

A word on this clone: One base separates it from a far larger clone, so it is likely a read error. V gene TRBV29-1 combines with J gene TRBJ2-3, with D perhaps matching TRBD2 (5 bases). Germline lookup yields CDR1 SQVTM and CDR2 ANQGSEA. This CDR3 spans 16 amino acids. CDR3 sequence reads: CSVDPGWTGSTNTQYF. CDR3 DNA sequence: TGCAGCGTTGATCCTGGTTGGACGGGAAGCACAAATACGCAGTATTTT.

This clone was recorded a few times. A far larger clone is one base from this, pointing to a likely read error. The V and J genes are TRBV29-1 and TRBJ2-5, with D perhaps TRBD2 (6 bases). V was shortened by 7 bases and J by 5 bases, with 11 bases between the two germline ends. The CDR3 is 11 amino acids. From germline, CDR1 is SQVTM and CDR2 ANQGSEA. CDR3 amino acids: CSDSRGETQYF. CDR3 in DNA: TGCAGCGACTCCCGGGGGGAGACCCAGTACTTC.

This chain uses TRBV19 with TRBJ1-4; TRBD1 might be the D (6 bases). V lost 3 bases and J 8 bases, leaving 16 bases between the germline ends. Germline CDR1 is LNHDA and CDR2 is SQIVND (reference sequence). CDR3 length equals 15 residues. For the CDR3, the DNA is TGTGCCAGTAGTATCATGGGGGGCGCGGAGGAAAAACTGTTTTTT. Translating gives CASSIMGGAEEKLFF.

The genes are TRBV7-2 and TRBJ2-7; no clear D gene. The CDR3 is made up of 13 amino acids. CDR1 and CDR2 (germline): SGHTA, FQGNSA. Trimming removed 7 bases from V and 0 bases from J, with 10 bases in between. The CDR3 region has the DNA TGTGCCAGCACACAAGGAAGCTCCTACGAGCAGTACTTC. Translated: CASTQGSSYEQYF.

About this clone itself: With only one base between it and a far larger clone, this is likely a read error. The gene calls are TRBV4-1 and TRBJ2-5; 9 bases fit TRBD2. Per germline, CDR1 MGHRA and CDR2 YSYEKL. Trimming cost V 8 bases and J 2 bases; bases outside gene matches: 12. The CDR3 has 16 residues. CDR3 bases: TGCGCCAGCGGCCTCATACTAGCGGGCCTTCAAGAGACCCAGTACTTC. Amino acid sequence: CASGLILAGLQETQYF.

The gene calls are TRBV20-1 and TRBJ1-1; no clear D. Germline CDR1 is DFQATT and CDR2 is SNEGSKA (reference sequence). Trimming shortened V by 3 bases and J by 8 bases, and 10 bases separated the two germline ends. The CDR3 is made up of 11 amino acids. CDR3 amino acids: CSASDDREAFF. The DNA of the CDR3 is TGCAGTGCTAGTGACGACCGGGAAGCTTTCTTT.

The CDR3 spells CASSTGQGGTQYF. Here the CDR3 DNA reads TGCGCCAGCAGCACGGGACAGGGAGGGACCCAGTACTTC. This chain uses TRBV5-1 with TRBJ2-5; 9 bases map to TRBD1. The CDR3 covers 13 residues. Looked up from germline, CDR1 is SGHRS and CDR2 is YFSETQ. With V trimmed by 4 bases and J by 7 bases, 5 bases remained unmatched.